Following are 16 T cell receptor beta chains from one sample sequenced in a study of CD8+ T cells in alopecia areata. Described treatment: oral pan-JAK inhibitor, 5-10 mg twice daily. RNA extraction and reverse transcription yielded cDNA as sequencing template. Data came from immunoSEQ multiplex PCR; TCRdb stores just in-frame clones and leaves some out. The sample holds about 300,000 clones, roughly 60% seen once. Material: CD4+ T cells sorted from blood, obtained at week 24, from a patient treated with tofacitinib. The receptors come from a human donor with alopecia areata.

This chain connects TRBV6-5 to TRBJ2-3; D is possibly TRBD1 (6 bases). V lost 5 bases and J lost 0, with 12 bases in between. The CDR3 runs 15 residues. Per germline, CDR1 MNHEY and CDR2 SVGAGI. The CDR3 here is CASSLRDTSTDTQYF. The CDR3 DNA is TGTGCCAGCAGTCTCCGGGACACCAGCACAGATACGCAGTATTTT.

This chain links TRBV27 with TRBJ1-1; 8 bases match TRBD1. V lost 6 bases, J lost 1 base, and 7 bases stayed unmatched. Germline V lookup: CDR1 MNHEY, CDR2 SMNVEV (reference sequence). The CDR3 consists of 15 residues. CDR3 region: CASRSGQGRNTEAFF. DNA for the CDR3: TGTGCCAGCAGGTCAGGACAGGGTCGGAACACTGAAGCTTTCTTT.

The chain couples TRBV7-2 to TRBJ2-3; 10 nucleotides line up with TRBD2. Germline V gene lookup returns CDR1 SGHTA and CDR2 FQGNSA. Trimming took 1 base from V and 2 from J; bases not matched to a gene: 3. CDR3 size: 16 residues. CDR3 residues: CASSLGAGGITDTQYF. The DNA of the CDR3 is TGTGCCAGCAGCTTAGGAGCGGGGGGGATCACAGATACGCAGTATTTT.

The chain carries TRBV7-2 and TRBJ2-5; D is tentatively TRBD1 or TRBD2 (5 bases each). The CDR3 extends over 13 amino acids. Trimming shortened V by 8 bases and J by 3 bases, and 13 bases separated the two germline ends. Per the germline V gene, CDR1 is SGHTA and CDR2 is FQGNSA. CDR3 DNA: TGTGCCAGCGGGGGACGGGGAAAAGAGACCCAGTACTTC. This translates into CASGGRGKETQYF.

This clone was observed a few times. The chain's CDR3 is CASSLRGHFDGYTF. The CDR3 DNA sequence: TGTGCCAGCAGCTTACGCGGGCATTTTGATGGCTACACCTTC. The rearrangement joins TRBV7-6 to TRBJ1-2; unclear D gene. The V gene's germline CDR1 is SGHVS and CDR2 FNYEAQ. CDR3 length: 14 residues. V lost 2 bases, J lost 6 bases, and 13 bases lay in between.

V is TRBV4-1 and J is TRBJ2-6, with a weak D call TRBD1 (8 bases). This CDR3 region has 19 residues. Germline CDR1 and CDR2: MGHRA and YSYEKL. V lost 4 bases to trimming and J lost 0 bases, with 19 bases between them. The CDR3 spells CASSRLGGTGFSGANVLTF. For the CDR3, the DNA is TGCGCCAGCAGCCGTCTGGGAGGGACAGGTTTCTCTGGGGCCAACGTCCTGACTTTC.

V gene TRBV30 combines with J gene TRBJ2-2, with 7 bases that match TRBD2. CDR3 length: 15 residues. The ends lost 0 bases at V and 0 bases at J; junction bases unmatched: 1. Germline CDR1 and CDR2: GTSNPN and SVGIG (reference sequence). CDR3 DNA sequence: TGTGCCTGGAGTGTAGGACTAGCGAACACCGGGGAGCTGTTTTTT. It translates to CAWSVGLANTGELFF.

The chain employs TRBV18 and TRBJ1-1; D gene uncertain. The CDR3 consists of 15 residues. Between the trimmed V and J ends, which lost 3 bases and 2 bases, there was a span of 13 bases. Germline-derived CDR1 and CDR2 are KGHSH and LQKENI. The chain's CDR3 is CASSPGESSNTEAFF. CDR3 DNA sequence: TGTGCCAGCTCACCTGGAGAATCCTCCAACACTGAAGCTTTCTTT.

This clone is judged medium-sized. The gene calls are TRBV25-1 and TRBJ2-3; either TRBD1 or TRBD2 may fit D (5 bases each). From germline, CDR1 is MGHDK and CDR2 SYGVNS. Trimming cost V 2 bases and J 6 bases, with 21 bases left between them. The CDR3 is 17 amino acids. The CDR3 here is CASSEHWRTTTMDTQYF. The CDR3 region has the DNA TGTGCCAGCAGTGAACATTGGAGGACAACAACGATGGATACGCAGTATTTT.

This rearrangement joins TRBV4-3 to TRBJ2-7, with D possibly TRBD2 on 6 matching bases. Germline V CDR1 and CDR2: LGHNA, YSLEER. V was pared by 0 bases and J by 2 bases, with 11 bases between. The CDR3 consists of 15 residues. CDR3 in amino acids: CASSQERGVTYEQYF. The CDR3 DNA is TGCGCCAGCAGCCAAGAGCGGGGCGTGACCTACGAGCAGTACTTC.

The chain is built from TRBV5-4 and TRBJ1-2; tentative D call: TRBD1 (6 bases). CDR3 length: 15 residues. CDR1 and CDR2 (germline): SGHNT, YYREEE (reference sequence). Trimming stripped 0 bases from V and 3 bases from J, with 12 bases between. DNA for the CDR3: TGTGCCAGCAGCTTGGCCGGGGCAGGGGACTATGGCTACACCTTC. It translates to CASSLAGAGDYGYTF. Drawing the rest from reference TRBV5-4 and TRBJ1-2, the complete variable domain is ETGVTQSPTHLIKTRGQQVTLRCSSQSGHNTVSWYQQALGQGPQFIFQYYREEENGRGNFPPRFSGLQFPNYSSELNVNALELDDSALYLCASSLAGAGDYGYTFGSGTRLTVV.

J is TRBJ2-2 and V is TRBV30; possible D gene TRBD1, 6 bases. CDR1 is GTSNPN, CDR2 SVGIG, per germline (reference sequence). CDR3 length: 13 residues. The V end lost 6 bases, the J end lost 2 bases, and 10 bases lay between the germline ends. The DNA of the CDR3 is TGTGCCTGTGGACAGCCAAACACCGGGGAGCTGTTTTTT. Its protein product is CACGQPNTGELFF.

The V gene is TRBV7-9, the J gene TRBJ2-7; the match to TRBD2 covers 11 bases. The CDR3 contains 15 residues. V shed 4 bases and J 6 bases; nucleotides not matched to a gene: 8. CDR1 is SEHNR, CDR2 FQNEAQ, per germline (reference sequence). The DNA for the CDR3 is TGTGCCAGCAGCTCCCCTCTAGCGGGGGGCCCCGAGCAGTACTTC. The encoded protein is CASSSPLAGGPEQYF.

The CDR3 sequence: CASSAGTSGAQETQYF. The CDR3 region has the DNA TGTGCCAGCAGCGCAGGGACTAGCGGAGCCCAAGAGACCCAGTACTTC. V and J are TRBV9 and TRBJ2-5; 11 bases align to TRBD2. There are 16 residues in the CDR3. Germline assignment: CDR1 SGDLS and CDR2 YYNGEE. Unmatched junction bases numbered 5, after V lost 3 bases and J lost 1 base.

The chain combines TRBV5-1 with TRBJ1-5, with D unresolved. V lost 4 bases and J lost 0, with 5 bases in between. Per the germline V gene, CDR1 is SGHRS and CDR2 is YFSETQ. This CDR3 has 13 amino acids. CDR3 sequence reads: CASSLDSNQPQHF. The CDR3 DNA follows: TGCGCCAGCAGCCTAGATAGCAATCAGCCCCAGCATTTT. Using reference TRBV5-1 and TRBJ1-5 for the parts outside the CDR3, the full variable domain is KAGVTQTPRYLIKTRGQQVTLSCSPISGHRSVSWYQQTPGQGLQFLFEYFSETQRNKGNFPGRFSGRQFSNSRSEMNVSTLELGDSALYLCASSLDSNQPQHFGDGTRLSIL.

The chain combines TRBV30 with TRBJ2-3; no reliable D call. The CDR3 spans 13 residues. V gave up 0 bases and J gave up 6 bases, with 10 bases separating them. The germline V gene has CDR1 GTSNPN and CDR2 SVGIG (reference sequence). In nucleotides, the CDR3 is TGTGCCTGGAGTGTACGAAGCGACGATACGCAGTATTTT. Protein sequence: CAWSVRSDDTQYF. Full variable domain (rest looked up from reference TRBV30 and TRBJ2-3): SQTIHQWPATLVQPVGSPLSLECTVEGTSNPNLYWYRQAAGRGLQLLFYSVGIGQISSEVPQNLSASRPQDRQFILSSKKLLLSDSGFYLCAWSVRSDDTQYFGPGTRLTVL.